Described below is a single TCR beta chain sequence and its context. The sample belongs to a study of blood T cells in healthy people across ages. Study information: With template switching, about one barcoded beta molecule was captured per two T cells.

Germline CDR1 reads MNHNY; CDR2 reads SVGAGI (reference sequence). Trimming stripped 11 bases from V and 7 bases from J, with 23 bases between. The CDR3 is 15 amino acids. The second PCR ran about 6 to 11 cycles with a sample-barcoded 5' primer and J-beta primers. TCRdb recomputed calls from the 5' RACE reads with MiXCR, one row per CDR3 protein. Of some 1,000,000 distinct CDR3 sequences in the sample, approximately 25% were seen once. It was roughly 10 milliliters of peripheral blood that were drawn from each donor. These data also featured in a second study, about T cells of mothers and their children. This second study notes: It was through the M1S primer of the second PCR that sample barcodes and 2-4 random nucleotides were added.

The clonotype originates from a girl aged 2 to 10 in good health. Material: blood. The genes are TRBV6-6 and TRBJ2-2, with a possible D match to TRBD2 (5 bases). The CDR3 bases are TGTGCCGGATTTGGGCCGACGGGATTTGACGGGGAGCTGTTTTTT. Its protein product is CAGFGPTGFDGELFF.